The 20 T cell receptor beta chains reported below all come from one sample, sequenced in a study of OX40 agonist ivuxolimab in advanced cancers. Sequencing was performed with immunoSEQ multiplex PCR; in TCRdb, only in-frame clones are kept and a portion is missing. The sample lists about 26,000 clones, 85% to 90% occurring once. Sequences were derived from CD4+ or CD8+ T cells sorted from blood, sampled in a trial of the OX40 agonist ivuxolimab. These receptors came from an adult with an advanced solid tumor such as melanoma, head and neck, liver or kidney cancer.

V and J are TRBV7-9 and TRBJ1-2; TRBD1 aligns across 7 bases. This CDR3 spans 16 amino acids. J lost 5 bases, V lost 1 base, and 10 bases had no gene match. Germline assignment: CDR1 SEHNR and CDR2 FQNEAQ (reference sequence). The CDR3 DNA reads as TGTGCCAGCAGCTTAGGCATAGACAGGGCAAGATATGGCTACACCTTC. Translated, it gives CASSLGIDRARYGYTF.

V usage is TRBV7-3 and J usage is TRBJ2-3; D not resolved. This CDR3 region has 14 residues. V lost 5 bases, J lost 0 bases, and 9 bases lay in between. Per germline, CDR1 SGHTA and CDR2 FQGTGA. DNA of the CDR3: TGTGCCAGCAGCAATACTTCCAGCACAGATACGCAGTATTTT. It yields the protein CASSNTSSTDTQYF.

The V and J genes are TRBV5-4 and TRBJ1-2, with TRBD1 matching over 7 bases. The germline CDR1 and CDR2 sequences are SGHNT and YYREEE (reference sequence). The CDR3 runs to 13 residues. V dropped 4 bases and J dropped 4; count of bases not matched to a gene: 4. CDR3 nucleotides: TGTGCCAGCAGCCCCGGGACAGTCTATGGCTACACCTTC. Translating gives CASSPGTVYGYTF.

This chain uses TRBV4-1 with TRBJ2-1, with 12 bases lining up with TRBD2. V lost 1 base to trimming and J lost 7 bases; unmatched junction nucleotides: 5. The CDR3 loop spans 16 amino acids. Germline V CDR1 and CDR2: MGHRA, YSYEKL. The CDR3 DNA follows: TGCGCCAGCAGCCAAGCGACTAGCGGGAGAGGGAATGAGCAGTTCTTC. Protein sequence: CASSQATSGRGNEQFF.

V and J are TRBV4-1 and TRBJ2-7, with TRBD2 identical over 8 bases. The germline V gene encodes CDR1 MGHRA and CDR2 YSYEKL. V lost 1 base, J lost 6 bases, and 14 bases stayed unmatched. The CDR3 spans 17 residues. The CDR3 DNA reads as TGCGCCAGCAGCCAAGTTGAAGACCTGGGGCTAGCGGGCGAGCAGTACTTC. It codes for CASSQVEDLGLAGEQYF.

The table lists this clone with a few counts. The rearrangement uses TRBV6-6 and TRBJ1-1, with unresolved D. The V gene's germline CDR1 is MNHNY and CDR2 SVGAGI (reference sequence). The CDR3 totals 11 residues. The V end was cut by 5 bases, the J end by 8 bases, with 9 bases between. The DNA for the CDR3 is TGTGCCAGCAGTCGGAATCTAGAAGCTTTCTTT. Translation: CASSRNLEAFF.

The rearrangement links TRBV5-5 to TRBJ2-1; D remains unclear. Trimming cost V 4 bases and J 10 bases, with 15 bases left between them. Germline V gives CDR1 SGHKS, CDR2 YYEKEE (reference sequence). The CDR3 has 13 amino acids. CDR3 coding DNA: TGTGCCAGCAGCCCCTTAACCCGGACCGAGCAGTTCTTC. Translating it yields CASSPLTRTEQFF.

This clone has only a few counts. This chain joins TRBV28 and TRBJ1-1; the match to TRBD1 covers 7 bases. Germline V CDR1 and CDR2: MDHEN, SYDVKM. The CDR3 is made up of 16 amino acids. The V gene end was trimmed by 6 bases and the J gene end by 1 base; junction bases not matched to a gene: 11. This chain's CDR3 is CASRHMTGTENTEAFF. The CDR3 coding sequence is TGTGCCAGCAGGCATATGACCGGGACAGAGAACACTGAAGCTTTCTTT.

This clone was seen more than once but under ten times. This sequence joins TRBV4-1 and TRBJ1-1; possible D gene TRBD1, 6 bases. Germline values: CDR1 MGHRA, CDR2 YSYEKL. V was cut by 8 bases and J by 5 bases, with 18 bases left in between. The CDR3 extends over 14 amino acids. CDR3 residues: CASQRGAGTTEAFF. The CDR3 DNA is TGCGCCAGCCAGCGGGGGGCGGGGACGACTGAAGCTTTCTTT.

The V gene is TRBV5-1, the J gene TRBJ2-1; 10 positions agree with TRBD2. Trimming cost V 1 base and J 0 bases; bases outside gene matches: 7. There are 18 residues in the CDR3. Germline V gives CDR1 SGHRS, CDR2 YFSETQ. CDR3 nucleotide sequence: TGCGCCAGCAGCTTGCCTATAGCGGGGGGTAGCTCCTACAATGAGCAGTTCTTC. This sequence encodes CASSLPIAGGSSYNEQFF.

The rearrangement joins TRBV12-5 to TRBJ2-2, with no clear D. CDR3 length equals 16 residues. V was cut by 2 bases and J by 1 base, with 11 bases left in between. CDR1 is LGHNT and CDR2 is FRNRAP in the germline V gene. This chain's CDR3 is CASGLMAEKNTGELFF. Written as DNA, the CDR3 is TGTGCTAGTGGTTTGATGGCGGAGAAGAACACCGGGGAGCTGTTTTTT.

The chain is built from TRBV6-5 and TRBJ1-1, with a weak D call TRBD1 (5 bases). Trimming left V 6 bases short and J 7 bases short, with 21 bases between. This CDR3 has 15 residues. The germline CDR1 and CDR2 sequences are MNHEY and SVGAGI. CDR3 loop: CASSGVGDSSFEAFF. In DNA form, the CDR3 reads TGTGCCAGCAGCGGGGTTGGAGACAGTAGCTTTGAAGCTTTCTTT.

This chain's CDR3 is CASSLWTTGETQYF. CDR3 in DNA: TGTGCCAGTAGTCTCTGGACAACCGGGGAGACCCAGTACTTC. The chain couples TRBV19 to TRBJ2-5; D perhaps matches TRBD1 (5 bases). The germline gives CDR1 LNHDA, CDR2 SQIVND (reference sequence). This CDR3 is 14 amino acids long. V was clipped by 5 bases and J by 5 bases, with 15 bases between them.

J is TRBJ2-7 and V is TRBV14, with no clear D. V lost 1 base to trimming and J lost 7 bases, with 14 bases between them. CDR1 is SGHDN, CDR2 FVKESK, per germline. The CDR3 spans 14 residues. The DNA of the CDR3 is TGTGCCAGCAGCCAAGTCGGCCTTCAGAGGGAGCAGTACTTC. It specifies CASSQVGLQREQYF.

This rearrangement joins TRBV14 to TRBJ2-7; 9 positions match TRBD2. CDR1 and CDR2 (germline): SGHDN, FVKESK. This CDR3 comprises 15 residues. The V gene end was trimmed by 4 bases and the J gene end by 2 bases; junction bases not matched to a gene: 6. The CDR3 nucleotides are TGTGCCAGCAGCCGTCTAGCGGGGAGGACCTACGAGCAGTACTTC. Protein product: CASSRLAGRTYEQYF.

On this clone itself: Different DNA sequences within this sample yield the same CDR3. The CDR3 protein is CASSFNVDAYGYTF. CDR3 bases: TGTGCCAGCAGCTTTAACGTTGACGCTTATGGCTACACCTTC. This chain connects TRBV5-4 to TRBJ1-2; D is undetermined. This CDR3 comprises 14 residues. Germline values: CDR1 SGHNT, CDR2 YYREEE (reference sequence). V was clipped by 2 bases and J by 5 bases, with 13 bases between them. Complete variable domain (other parts from reference TRBV5-4 and TRBJ1-2): ETGVTQSPTHLIKTRGQQVTLRCSSQSGHNTVSWYQQALGQGPQFIFQYYREEENGRGNFPPRFSGLQFPNYSSELNVNALELDDSALYLCASSFNVDAYGYTFGSGTRLTVV.

The CDR3, as DNA: TGTGCCAGCAGTGGACTAGCGGGAGTCAACGAGCAGTACTTC. This sequence encodes CASSGLAGVNEQYF. This chain links TRBV28 with TRBJ2-7; 13 nucleotides agree with TRBD2. Germline trimming cut 5 bases from V and 5 bases from J; bases unmatched to any gene: 3. CDR3 length: 14 amino acids. CDR1 and CDR2 from the germline V gene are MDHEN and SYDVKM.

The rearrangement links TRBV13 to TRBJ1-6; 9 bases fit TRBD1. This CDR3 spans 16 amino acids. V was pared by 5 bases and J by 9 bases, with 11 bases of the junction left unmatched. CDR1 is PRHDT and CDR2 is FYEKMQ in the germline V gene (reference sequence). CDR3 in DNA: TGTGCCAGCAGCGGAGGACAGGGGAGGGTCGGTTCACCCCTCCACTTT. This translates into CASSGGQGRVGSPLHF. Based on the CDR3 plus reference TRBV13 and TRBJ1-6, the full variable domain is AAGVIQSPRHLIKEKRETATLKCYPIPRHDTVYWYQQGPGQDPQFLISFYEKMQSDKGSIPDRFSAQQFSDYHSELNMSSLELGDSALYFCASSGGQGRVGSPLHFGNGTRLTVT.

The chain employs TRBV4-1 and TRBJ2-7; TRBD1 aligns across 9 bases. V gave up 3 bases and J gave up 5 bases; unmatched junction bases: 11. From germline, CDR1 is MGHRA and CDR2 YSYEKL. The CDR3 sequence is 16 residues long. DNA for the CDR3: TGCGCCAGCAGCCAGGTAGGGACAGGGAGGATTGACGAGCAGTACTTC. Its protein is CASSQVGTGRIDEQYF.

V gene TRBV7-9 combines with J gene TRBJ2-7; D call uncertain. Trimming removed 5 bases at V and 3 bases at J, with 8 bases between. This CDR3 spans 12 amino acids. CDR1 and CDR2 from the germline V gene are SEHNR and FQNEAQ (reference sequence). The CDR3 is CASSAINYEQYF. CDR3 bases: TGTGCCAGCAGCGCTATAAACTACGAGCAGTACTTC.